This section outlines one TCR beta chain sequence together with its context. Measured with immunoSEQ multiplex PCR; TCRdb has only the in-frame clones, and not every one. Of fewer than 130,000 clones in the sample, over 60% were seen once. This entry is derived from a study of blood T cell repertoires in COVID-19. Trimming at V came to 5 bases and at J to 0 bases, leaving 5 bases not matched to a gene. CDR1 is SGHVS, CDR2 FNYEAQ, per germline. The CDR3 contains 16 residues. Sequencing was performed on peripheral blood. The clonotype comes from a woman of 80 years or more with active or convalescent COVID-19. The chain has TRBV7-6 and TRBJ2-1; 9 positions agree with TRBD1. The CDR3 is CASSPRQGGSYNEQFF. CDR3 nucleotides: TGTGCCAGCAGCCCGCGACAGGGGGGCTCCTACAATGAGCAGTTCTTC.